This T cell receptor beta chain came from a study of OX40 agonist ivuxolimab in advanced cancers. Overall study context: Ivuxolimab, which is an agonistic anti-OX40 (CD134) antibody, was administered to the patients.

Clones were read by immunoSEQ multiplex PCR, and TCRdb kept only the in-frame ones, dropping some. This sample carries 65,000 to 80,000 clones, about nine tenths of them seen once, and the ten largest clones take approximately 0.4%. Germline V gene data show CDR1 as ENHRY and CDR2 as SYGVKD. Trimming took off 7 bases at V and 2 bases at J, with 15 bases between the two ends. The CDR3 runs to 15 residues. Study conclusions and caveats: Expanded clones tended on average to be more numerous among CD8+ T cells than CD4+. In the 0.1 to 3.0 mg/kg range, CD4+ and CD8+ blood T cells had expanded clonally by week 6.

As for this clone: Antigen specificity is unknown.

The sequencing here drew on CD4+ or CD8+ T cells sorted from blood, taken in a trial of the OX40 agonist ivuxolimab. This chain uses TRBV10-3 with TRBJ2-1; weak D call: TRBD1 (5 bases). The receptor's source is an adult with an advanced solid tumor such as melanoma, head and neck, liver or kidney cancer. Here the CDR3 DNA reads TGTGCCATCACCCCCCAGGGCGGCCCCTACAATGAGCAGTTCTTC. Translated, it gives CAITPQGGPYNEQFF.